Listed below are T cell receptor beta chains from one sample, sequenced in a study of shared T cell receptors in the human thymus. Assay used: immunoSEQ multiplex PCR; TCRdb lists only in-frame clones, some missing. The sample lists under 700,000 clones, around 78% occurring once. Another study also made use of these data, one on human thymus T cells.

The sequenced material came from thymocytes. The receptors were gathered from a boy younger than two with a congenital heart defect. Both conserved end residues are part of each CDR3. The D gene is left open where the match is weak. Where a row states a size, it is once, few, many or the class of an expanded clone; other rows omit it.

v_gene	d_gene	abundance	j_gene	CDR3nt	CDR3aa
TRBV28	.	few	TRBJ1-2	TGTGCCAGCACCAAACCTTGGGGGGGTGTCTATGGCTACACCTTC	CASTKPWGGVYGYTF
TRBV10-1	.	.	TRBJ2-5	TGCGCCAGCACTTTTGGCGGACAAGAGACCCAGTACTTC	CASTFGGQETQYF
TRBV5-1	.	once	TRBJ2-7	TGCGCCAGCAGCCAAGCGCGCTCAGGAGATGACTACGAGCAGTACTTC	CASSQARSGDDYEQYF
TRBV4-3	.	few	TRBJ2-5	TGCGCCAGCAGCCAAGAACCGACCGGGGAGAAAGAGACCCAGTACTTC	CASSQEPTGEKETQYF
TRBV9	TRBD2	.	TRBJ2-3	TGTGCCAGCAGCCTGACTAGCGGGAGAATGAATACGCAGTATTTT	CASSLTSGRMNTQYF
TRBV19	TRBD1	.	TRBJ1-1	TGTGCCAGTAGTATGCACAGGGGGTCCCGGGACACTGAAGCTTTCTTT	CASSMHRGSRDTEAFF
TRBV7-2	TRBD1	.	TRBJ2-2	TGTGCCAGCAGGACGAGGACAGGGCACACCGGGGAGCTGTTTTTT	CASRTRTGHTGELFF
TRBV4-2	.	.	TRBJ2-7	TGTGCCAGCAGCCAAGAACGCCCGAGCGGCTACGAGCAGTACTTC	CASSQERPSGYEQYF
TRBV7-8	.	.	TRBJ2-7	TGTGCCAGCAGCCCCCCGGGTCGGCAGGGAGGCTCCTACGAGCAGTACTTC	CASSPPGRQGGSYEQYF
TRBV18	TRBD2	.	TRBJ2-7	TGTGCCAGCTCACCACCCCCTAGCGGGAGCGGTTACGAGCAGTACTTC	CASSPPPSGSGYEQYF
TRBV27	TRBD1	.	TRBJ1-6	TGTGCCAGCAGTCCCAAACAGGGGAATAATTCACCCCTCCACTTT	CASSPKQGNNSPLHF
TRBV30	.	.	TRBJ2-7	TGTGCCTGGAGTGTGGGAGAAGGGCAGTACTTC	CAWSVGEGQYF